This is a list of T cell receptor beta chains from one sample in a study of cytomegalovirus exposure and HLA in healthy donors. Clones were read by immunoSEQ multiplex PCR, and TCRdb kept only the in-frame ones, dropping some. The table shows fewer than 250,000 clones, with 60% to 80% occurring only once. Sequences were obtained from PBMCs. The source is a woman aged 30 to 39 in good health and CMV-seronegative. CDR3s include the opening cysteine and the closing phenylalanine or tryptophan. The D gene is left open where the match is weak. Some rows mark clone size as missing; the rest say once, few, many or name a class of expanded clone.

abundance: -
d_gene: TRBD1
v_gene: TRBV5-1
j_gene: TRBJ2-1
CDR3aa: CASSPGGTGDNEQFF
CDR3nt: TGCGCCAGCAGCCCTGGAGGGACAGGGGACAATGAGCAGTTCTTC

abundance: once
d_gene: TRBD1
v_gene: TRBV19
j_gene: TRBJ2-1
CDR3aa: CASSILPPLAGTGNNEQFF
CDR3nt: TGTGCCAGTAGTATTCTCCCCCCCCTCGCCGGGACAGGGAACAATGAGCAGTTCTTC

abundance: -
d_gene: -
v_gene: TRBV27
j_gene: TRBJ1-1
CDR3aa: CASSQGHPRASTEAFF
CDR3nt: TGTGCCAGCAGTCAGGGACATCCCCGCGCGAGCACTGAAGCTTTCTTT

abundance: -
d_gene: -
v_gene: TRBV5-1
j_gene: TRBJ2-3
CDR3aa: CASSLDASLRDTQYF
CDR3nt: TGCGCCAGCAGCTTGGATGCCAGCCTGAGGGATACGCAGTATTTT

abundance: -
d_gene: TRBD2
v_gene: TRBV7-9
j_gene: TRBJ2-2
CDR3aa: CASSSLLLAGGPGELFF
CDR3nt: TGTGCCAGCAGCTCCCTCCTACTAGCGGGGGGCCCCGGGGAGCTGTTTTTT

abundance: -
d_gene: -
v_gene: TRBV11-3
j_gene: TRBJ1-6
CDR3aa: CASSLDDRHNSPLHF
CDR3nt: TGTGCCAGCAGCTTAGACGACAGGCATAATTCACCCCTCCACTTT

abundance: few
d_gene: TRBD1
v_gene: TRBV30
j_gene: TRBJ2-7
CDR3aa: CAWSFGQGAHEQYF
CDR3nt: TGTGCCTGGAGTTTCGGACAGGGGGCTCACGAGCAGTACTTC

abundance: -
d_gene: TRBD1
v_gene: TRBV29-1
j_gene: TRBJ2-2
CDR3aa: CSVERGQGTGELFF
CDR3nt: TGCAGCGTTGAAAGGGGGCAAGGAACCGGGGAGCTGTTTTTT

abundance: once
d_gene: -
v_gene: TRBV25-1
j_gene: TRBJ1-5
CDR3aa: CASPIVGKVHLQHF
CDR3nt: TGTGCCAGCCCTATTGTCGGGAAGGTGCATCTCCAGCATTTT

abundance: few
d_gene: -
v_gene: TRBV19
j_gene: TRBJ2-5
CDR3aa: CASKEIGQSGETQYF
CDR3nt: TGTGCCAGTAAGGAAATAGGACAGAGCGGAGAGACCCAGTACTTC

abundance: once
d_gene: TRBD1
v_gene: TRBV5-6
j_gene: TRBJ1-2
CDR3aa: CASNQGAHGYTF
CDR3nt: TGTGCCAGCAACCAGGGGGCGCATGGCTACACCTTC

abundance: -
d_gene: TRBD1
v_gene: TRBV5-1
j_gene: TRBJ1-1
CDR3aa: CASSEGTGVATEAFF
CDR3nt: TGCGCCAGCAGCGAGGGGACAGGGGTGGCCACTGAAGCTTTCTTT

abundance: -
d_gene: -
v_gene: TRBV6-5
j_gene: TRBJ2-1
CDR3aa: CASSSSGHTMDEQFF
CDR3nt: TGTGCCAGCAGTTCCTCGGGACACACAATGGATGAGCAGTTCTTC

abundance: -
d_gene: -
v_gene: TRBV7-9
j_gene: TRBJ2-7
CDR3aa: CASSLAGRAYEQYF
CDR3nt: TGTGCCAGCAGCTTAGCGGGCCGAGCCTACGAGCAGTACTTC

abundance: -
d_gene: -
v_gene: TRBV7-2
j_gene: TRBJ1-6
CDR3aa: CASSFVGSPLHF
CDR3nt: TGTGCCAGCAGCTTCGTCGGTTCACCCCTCCACTTT

abundance: -
d_gene: -
v_gene: TRBV19
j_gene: TRBJ1-1
CDR3aa: CASSIDRGRDTEAFF
CDR3nt: TGTGCCAGTAGTATAGATAGGGGTAGGGACACTGAAGCTTTCTTT

abundance: -
d_gene: -
v_gene: TRBV2
j_gene: TRBJ2-1
CDR3aa: CASDLLGRSSYNEQFF
CDR3nt: TGTGCCAGCGACCTACTAGGGAGGAGCTCCTACAATGAGCAGTTCTTC

abundance: -
d_gene: -
v_gene: TRBV12-5
j_gene: TRBJ1-1
CDR3aa: CASGPPLFGGMNTEAFF
CDR3nt: TGTGCTAGTGGTCCACCACTTTTTGGAGGGATGAACACTGAAGCTTTCTTT

abundance: -
d_gene: TRBD2
v_gene: TRBV7-3
j_gene: TRBJ2-3
CDR3aa: CASSLIGSGSTDTQYF
CDR3nt: TGTGCCAGCAGCTTAATTGGTAGCGGGAGCACAGATACGCAGTATTTT

abundance: few
d_gene: -
v_gene: TRBV7-2
j_gene: TRBJ1-2
CDR3aa: CASSLAQGTHGYTF
CDR3nt: TGTGCCAGCAGCTTGGCACAGGGAACCCATGGCTACACCTTC

abundance: -
d_gene: -
v_gene: TRBV7-3
j_gene: TRBJ2-1
CDR3aa: CASSLRSYNEQFF
CDR3nt: TGTGCCAGCAGCCTCCGCTCCTACAATGAGCAGTTCTTC

abundance: -
d_gene: -
v_gene: TRBV7-2
j_gene: TRBJ1-3
CDR3aa: CASSLAGFFGNTIYF
CDR3nt: TGTGCCAGCAGCTTAGCCGGGTTTTTCGGAAACACCATATATTTT

abundance: -
d_gene: TRBD1
v_gene: TRBV6-5
j_gene: TRBJ1-6
CDR3aa: CASGGGQGGSPLHF
CDR3nt: TGTGCCAGCGGGGGAGGACAGGGCGGCTCACCCCTCCACTTT

abundance: -
d_gene: TRBD1
v_gene: TRBV30
j_gene: TRBJ1-2
CDR3aa: CAWRNLDRGLNGYTF
CDR3nt: TGTGCCTGGAGGAATCTGGACAGGGGGCTCAATGGCTACACCTTC

abundance: -
d_gene: -
v_gene: TRBV30
j_gene: TRBJ1-3
CDR3aa: CAWSPGGDSGNTIYF
CDR3nt: TGTGCCTGGAGCCCCGGGGGAGACTCTGGAAACACCATATATTTT

abundance: -
d_gene: TRBD2
v_gene: TRBV29-1
j_gene: TRBJ2-7
CDR3aa: CSVEGLAGRTYEQYF
CDR3nt: TGCAGCGTTGAAGGACTAGCGGGGCGGACCTACGAGCAGTACTTC

abundance: -
d_gene: TRBD2
v_gene: TRBV6-4
j_gene: TRBJ2-1
CDR3aa: CASGSGRTGYNEQFF
CDR3nt: TGTGCCAGCGGAAGCGGGAGGACGGGATACAATGAGCAGTTCTTC

abundance: -
d_gene: -
v_gene: TRBV10-3
j_gene: TRBJ2-3
CDR3aa: CAISESGDTDTQYF
CDR3nt: TGTGCCATCAGTGAGTCCGGGGACACAGATACGCAGTATTTT

abundance: -
d_gene: TRBD2
v_gene: TRBV6-5
j_gene: TRBJ2-7
CDR3aa: CASSIAGTSYEQYF
CDR3nt: TGTGCCAGCAGCATAGCGGGGACCTCCTACGAGCAGTACTTC

abundance: -
d_gene: -
v_gene: TRBV14
j_gene: TRBJ2-6
CDR3aa: CATSQAAGRKSGANVLTF
CDR3nt: TGTGCCACCAGCCAAGCCGCAGGGCGCAAATCTGGGGCCAACGTCCTGACTTTC

abundance: -
d_gene: -
v_gene: TRBV11-3
j_gene: TRBJ2-3
CDR3aa: CASSSYRDKSTDTQYF
CDR3nt: TGTGCCAGCAGCTCCTACCGGGACAAGAGCACAGATACGCAGTATTTT

abundance: -
d_gene: TRBD2
v_gene: TRBV9
j_gene: TRBJ2-5
CDR3aa: CASKESGNGQETQYF
CDR3nt: TGTGCCAGTAAAGAAAGCGGGAACGGGCAAGAGACCCAGTACTTC

abundance: -
d_gene: -
v_gene: TRBV5-6
j_gene: TRBJ1-1
CDR3aa: CASSSTVNTEAFF
CDR3nt: TGTGCCAGCAGCTCAACAGTGAACACTGAAGCTTTCTTT

abundance: few
d_gene: -
v_gene: TRBV6-5
j_gene: TRBJ1-1
CDR3aa: CASRTRGSTEAFF
CDR3nt: TGTGCCAGCAGAACCAGGGGATCCACTGAAGCTTTCTTT

abundance: once
d_gene: TRBD1
v_gene: TRBV2
j_gene: TRBJ2-2
CDR3aa: CASRAGGSVTGELFF
CDR3nt: TGTGCCAGCAGGGCAGGGGGCTCGGTCACCGGGGAGCTGTTTTTT

abundance: -
d_gene: -
v_gene: TRBV18
j_gene: TRBJ1-1
CDR3aa: CASSNQMTANTEAFF
CDR3nt: TGTGCCAGCTCGAACCAAATGACAGCAAACACTGAAGCTTTCTTT

abundance: -
d_gene: -
v_gene: TRBV7-9
j_gene: TRBJ2-2
CDR3aa: CSSSLASTAANTGELFF
CDR3nt: TGTTCCAGCAGCCTAGCGTCGACAGCCGCGAACACCGGGGAGCTGTTTTTT

abundance: -
d_gene: TRBD1
v_gene: TRBV4-1
j_gene: TRBJ2-7
CDR3aa: CASSQRSDRGDHGQYF
CDR3nt: TGCGCCAGCAGCCAGCGGTCGGACAGGGGAGACCACGGGCAGTACTTC

abundance: -
d_gene: -
v_gene: TRBV11-3
j_gene: TRBJ2-7
CDR3aa: CASTKGGYLPTREQYF
CDR3nt: TGTGCCAGCACAAAGGGGGGGTACCTTCCGACGAGAGAGCAGTACTTC

abundance: -
d_gene: TRBD1
v_gene: TRBV6-6
j_gene: TRBJ2-7
CDR3aa: CASSFGQGNYEQYF
CDR3nt: TGTGCCAGCAGTTTCGGACAGGGAAACTACGAGCAGTACTTC